The subject of this entry is one TCR beta chain. Per the authors' pipeline: Amplification of reference gene primers was used by the study to estimate nucleated cell counts. Sequencing was performed with immunoSEQ multiplex PCR; in TCRdb, only in-frame clones are kept and a portion is missing. Clone size and the V and J calls come from that table; the DNA yielded D and trimming. The sample gives around 100,000 clones, approximately 86% of which show up once; roughly 4.5% is in the top ten. The data were taken from a study of blood T cell repertoires in COVID-19. Study in general: Some COVID-19 samples were acute and others convalescent; all came from the United States, Italy and Spain. Nucleic acid was either cDNA or gDNA, and it came from T cells, B-cell-depleted T cells, or PBMCs.

V shed 0 bases and J 4 bases; nucleotides not matched to a gene: 9. Germline V gene data show CDR1 as LGHDT and CDR2 as YNNKEL (reference sequence). This CDR3 is built from 16 residues. The source material was peripheral blood. This clonotype was obtained from a man aged 35 to 55 with acute or convalescent COVID-19. This sequence joins TRBV3-1 (or the pseudogene TRBV3-2) and TRBJ2-7, with TRBD1 matching over 7 bases. The CDR3 DNA reads TGTGCCAGCAGCCAAGATCGTCAAGGGGGCGGGTACGAGCAGTACTTC. Encoded protein: CASSQDRQGGGYEQYF.